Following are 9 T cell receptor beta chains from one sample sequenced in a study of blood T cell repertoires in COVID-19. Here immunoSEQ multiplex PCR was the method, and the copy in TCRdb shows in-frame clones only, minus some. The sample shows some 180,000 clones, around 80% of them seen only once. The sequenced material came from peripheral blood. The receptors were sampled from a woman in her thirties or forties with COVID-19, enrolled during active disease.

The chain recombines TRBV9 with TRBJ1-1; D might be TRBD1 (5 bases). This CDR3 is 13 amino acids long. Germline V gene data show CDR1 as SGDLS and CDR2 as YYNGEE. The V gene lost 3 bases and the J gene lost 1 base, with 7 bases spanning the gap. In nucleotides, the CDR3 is TGTGCCAGCAGCGCCCAGGGGAACACTGAAGCTTTCTTT. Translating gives CASSAQGNTEAFF.

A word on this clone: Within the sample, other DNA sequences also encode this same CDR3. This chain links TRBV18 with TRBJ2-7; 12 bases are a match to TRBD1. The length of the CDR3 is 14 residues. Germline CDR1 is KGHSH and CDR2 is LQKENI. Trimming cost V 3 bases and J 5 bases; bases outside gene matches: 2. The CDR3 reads CASSPGTGGNEQYF. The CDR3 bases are TGTGCCAGCTCACCCGGGACAGGGGGCAACGAGCAGTACTTC.

CDR3 DNA: TGTGCCAGCAGCCAGGACAGGGGCTTTAACTACACCTTC. It codes for CASSQDRGFNYTF. The rearrangement uses TRBV7-6 and TRBJ1-2; TRBD1 matches at 9 bases. This CDR3 is 13 amino acids long. CDR1 SGHVS and CDR2 FNYEAQ come from the germline V gene. J was trimmed by 10 bases and V by 5 bases; bases with no gene match: 8.

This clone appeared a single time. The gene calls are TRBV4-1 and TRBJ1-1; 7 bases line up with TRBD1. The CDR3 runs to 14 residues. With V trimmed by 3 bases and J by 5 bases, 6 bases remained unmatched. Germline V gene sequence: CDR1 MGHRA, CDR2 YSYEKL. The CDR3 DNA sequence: TGCGCCAGCAGCCACACAGGGGATGGGACTGAAGCTTTCTTT. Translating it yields CASSHTGDGTEAFF.

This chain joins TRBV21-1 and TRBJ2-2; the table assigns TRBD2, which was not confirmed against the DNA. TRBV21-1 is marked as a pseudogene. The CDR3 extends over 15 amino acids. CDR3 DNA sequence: TGTGCCAGCAGCCGGCTAGCGGGCTCACACCGGGGAGCTGTTTTT. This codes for CASSRLAGSHRGAVF.

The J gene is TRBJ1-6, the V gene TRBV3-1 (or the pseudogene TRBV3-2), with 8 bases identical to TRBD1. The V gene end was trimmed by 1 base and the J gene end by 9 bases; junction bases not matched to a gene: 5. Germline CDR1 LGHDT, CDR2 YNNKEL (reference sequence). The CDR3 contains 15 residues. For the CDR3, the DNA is TGTGCCAGCAGCCAAGCAGGGGGCGCGGGTTCACCCCTCCACTTT. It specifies CASSQAGGAGSPLHF.

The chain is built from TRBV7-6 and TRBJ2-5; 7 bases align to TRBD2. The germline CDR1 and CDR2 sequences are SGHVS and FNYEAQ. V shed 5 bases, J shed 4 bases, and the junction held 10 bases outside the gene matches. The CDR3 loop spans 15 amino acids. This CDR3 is CASSPGKGGRETQYF. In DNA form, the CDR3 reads TGTGCCAGCAGCCCCGGGAAGGGAGGGCGAGAGACCCAGTACTTC.

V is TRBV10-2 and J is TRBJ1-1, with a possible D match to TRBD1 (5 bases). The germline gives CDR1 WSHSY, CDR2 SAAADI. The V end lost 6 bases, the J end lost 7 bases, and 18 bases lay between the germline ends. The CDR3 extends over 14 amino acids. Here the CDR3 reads CASRRTRPPDEAFF. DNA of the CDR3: TGCGCCAGCAGAAGGACAAGGCCTCCCGATGAAGCTTTCTTT.

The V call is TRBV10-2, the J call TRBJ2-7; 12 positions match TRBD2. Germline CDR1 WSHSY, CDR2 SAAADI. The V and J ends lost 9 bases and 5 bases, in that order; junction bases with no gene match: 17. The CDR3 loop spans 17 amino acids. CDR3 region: CASGGASGRARGDEQYF. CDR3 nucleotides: TGCGCCAGTGGGGGCGCTAGCGGGAGGGCCCGGGGCGACGAGCAGTACTTC.